This T cell receptor (beta chain) was captured by sequencing in a study of regulatory T cells in long-lasting Graves disease. Sample time point: newly diagnosed GD, antithyroid drugs for less than 3 months. PBMC-extracted RNA yielded the TCR library. Library construction for TCR beta used iRepertoire HTBI primers and Arm-PCR of CDR3 regions. TCRdb re-called the multiplex PCR reads with MiXCR, one entry per CDR3 protein. The repertoire holds 450,000 to 600,000 distinct CDR3 sequences, with roughly 15% as singletons. The same specimen was also included in a second study, on T cells in Graves' hyperthyroidism and ophthalmopathy. From that paper: The primer set for the first-round RT-PCR of the TCR CDR3 was HTBI.

The TCR sequence derives from a man aged 35 to 55 with Graves disease. Sequencing was performed on peripheral blood mononuclear cells (PBMCs), taken at new diagnosis, from a patient treated with antithyroid drugs.

In DNA, the CDR3 is TGCAGTGTCGCATTCTACAATGAGCAGTTCTTC. It translates to CSVAFYNEQFF. The V gene is TRBV20-1, the J gene TRBJ2-1; no clear D. The germline gives CDR1 DFQATT, CDR2 SNEGSKA (reference sequence). This CDR3 has 11 residues. With 7 bases removed from V and 3 bases from J, the gap between germline ends came to 7 bases.